This T cell receptor (beta chain) appears in the sequencing data of a study of shared clonotypes between healthy human individuals. Both subsets, CD45RA+ naive and CD45RA-negative memory, were split from the CD4+ cells. TCRdb's table, derived via immunoSEQ multiplex PCR, lists solely in-frame clones and lacks some. The repertoire holds 1.5 million to 1.9 million clones, with 98% as singletons. This sequence was found in a man aged 25-45 years in good health. The sequencing sample was made of naive CD4+ T cells sorted from blood. Subset specified: CD45RA+ positively selected.

The chain's CDR3 is CASSLAQGVPYEQYF. DNA of the CDR3: TGTGCCAGCAGCTTAGCGCAGGGGGTTCCCTACGAGCAGTACTTC. The gene calls are TRBV7-2 and TRBJ2-7; TRBD1 aligns across 7 bases. CDR1 and CDR2 (germline): SGHTA, FQGNSA. This CDR3 contains 15 residues. V dropped 0 bases and J dropped 2; count of bases not matched to a gene: 4.